This entry lists 16 T cell receptor beta chains sequenced from one sample in a study of response to subunit inactivated influenza vaccine. TCRdb re-called the RT-PCR reads with MiXCR, one entry per CDR3 protein. Among about 620,000 distinct CDR3 sequences listed, roughly 12% were seen once. These sequences were also reported in another study, on T cells expressing NK-cell markers. That work states: In generating TCR beta cDNA, 5'RACE template switching with UMIs was used.

The source material was PBMCs from blood, sampled on the day of vaccination. Receptors were obtained from a man over 45 who received an inactivated influenza vaccine.

Concerning this clonotype itself: At one end, the junction sequence differs from germline, possibly due to a read error. The chain recombines TRBV5-1 with TRBJ2-1; the match to TRBD2 covers 11 bases. The CDR3 loop spans 15 amino acids. Germline V gives CDR1 SGHRS, CDR2 YFSETQ. CDR3 loop: CASSFLAGGYNEQLF. DNA for the CDR3: TGCGCCAGCAGCTTCTTAGCGGGAGGGTACAATGAGCAGCTCTTC.

Here the CDR3 reads CASSLTAGTPNAHEQFF. The CDR3 DNA reads as TGCGCCAGCAGCTTGACCGCGGGGACTCCAAATGCCCATGAGCAGTTCTTC. The chain carries TRBV5-1 and TRBJ2-1; the D gene is possibly TRBD2 (6 bases). The CDR3 sequence is 17 residues long. The germline V and J ends were trimmed by 1 base and 8 bases, with 22 bases remaining between them. The germline gives CDR1 SGHRS, CDR2 YFSETQ. Supplemented by reference TRBV5-1 and TRBJ2-1, the full variable domain reads KAGVTQTPRYLIKTRGQQVTLSCSPISGHRSVSWYQQTPGQGLQFLFEYFSETQRNKGNFPGRFSGRQFSNSRSEMNVSTLELGDSALYLCASSLTAGTPNAHEQFFGPGTRLTVL.

The rearrangement uses TRBV19 and TRBJ2-3, with no clear D. Germline V gene lookup returns CDR1 LNHDA and CDR2 SQIVND (reference sequence). V was trimmed by 6 bases and J by 0 bases, leaving 13 bases between them. The CDR3 has 15 amino acids. The CDR3 sequence: CASRSQGSSTDTQYF. For the CDR3, the DNA is TGTGCCAGTAGGTCGCAAGGTTCGAGCACAGATACGCAGTATTTT.

The genes are TRBV5-1 and TRBJ1-4, with a possible D match to TRBD1 (6 bases). The CDR3 sequence is 15 residues long. Trimming took off 0 bases at V and 8 bases at J, with 14 bases between the two ends. Germline V CDR1 and CDR2: SGHRS, YFSETQ. CDR3 sequence: CASSLVGQGHEKLFF. In DNA, the CDR3 is TGCGCCAGCAGCTTGGTGGGGCAGGGGCACGAAAAACTGTTTTTT.

This clonotype was recorded a few times. This sequence joins TRBV27 and TRBJ1-5, with 9 nucleotides matching TRBD1. The germline V gene has CDR1 MNHEY and CDR2 SMNVEV (reference sequence). Trimming at V came to 3 bases and at J to 6 bases, leaving 9 bases not matched to a gene. CDR3 size: 16 residues. CDR3 coding DNA: TGTGCCAGCAGTTTTTCCTTTCGGGGACAGGGTCAGCCCCAGCATTTT. It specifies CASSFSFRGQGQPQHF.

J is TRBJ2-3 and V is TRBV3-1; TRBD1 is a possible D gene (5 bases). V shed 5 bases and J shed 2 bases, with 17 bases lying between them. The germline V gene has CDR1 LGHDT and CDR2 YNNKEL (reference sequence). CDR3 size: 16 residues. The CDR3 DNA sequence: TGTGCCAGCAGCTGGGGCAGCCCAGATCCCACAGATACGCAGTATTTT. It translates to CASSWGSPDPTDTQYF.

The sample holds many counts of this clonotype. The chain uses TRBV7-2 and TRBJ2-7, with no clear D. This CDR3 is 13 amino acids long. Looked up from germline, CDR1 is SGHTA and CDR2 is FQGNSA. The germline V and J ends were trimmed by 4 bases and 6 bases, with 13 bases remaining between them. For the CDR3, the DNA is TGTGCCAGCAGCTCCTACCCCGCTACCGAGCAGTACTTC. This codes for CASSSYPATEQYF.

As regards this clonotype: At one of its ends the junction is not consistent with the germline gene, which may arise from a read error. The chain is built from TRBV28 and TRBJ2-5, with 7 bases aligning to TRBD2. The germline CDR1 and CDR2 sequences are MDHEN and SYDVKM. This CDR3 spans 17 amino acids. CDR3 region: CVSTPTPALAVWETQYF. Here the CDR3 DNA reads TGTGTCAGCACCCCGACGCCCGCCCTAGCGGTGTGGGAGACCCAGTACTTC.

This clonotype showed up just a few times. This chain joins TRBV29-1 and TRBJ2-3; D not certain. The length of the CDR3 is 12 residues. Trimming cost V 3 bases and J 0 bases, with 4 bases left between them. Germline values: CDR1 SQVTM, CDR2 ANQGSEA. The CDR3 DNA is TGCAGCGTTGACTCTAGCACAGATACGCAGTATTTT. Translated, it gives CSVDSSTDTQYF.

This clonotype was observed a few times. This chain joins TRBV10-2 and TRBJ1-6, with D possibly matching TRBD1 (5 bases). The CDR3 loop spans 15 amino acids. The germline V gene encodes CDR1 WSHSY and CDR2 SAAADI. Trimming removed 7 bases at V and 9 bases at J, with 19 bases between. CDR3 amino acids: CASNLRTGDISPLHF. The CDR3 DNA sequence: TGCGCCAGCAACCTCAGGACGGGGGATATTTCACCCCTCCACTTT.

This clonotype was seen many times. This chain uses TRBV3-1 with TRBJ1-1, with a tentative D call TRBD1 (5 bases). This CDR3 spans 15 amino acids. Trimming pared 4 bases from V and 6 bases from J, leaving 18 bases between. CDR1 and CDR2 (germline): LGHDT, YNNKEL (reference sequence). In DNA, the CDR3 is TGTGCCAGCAGCCCAAGTGGGGCAGGGACTGCTGAAGCTTTCTTT. Residues: CASSPSGAGTAEAFF. The full variable domain, with the rest looked up from reference TRBV3-1 and TRBJ1-1, is DTAVSQTPKYLVTQMGNDKSIKCEQNLGHDTMYWYKQDSKKFLKIMFSYNNKELIINETVPNRFSPKSPDKAHLNLHINSLELGDSAVYFCASSPSGAGTAEAFFGQGTRLTVV.

Only a few counts were recorded for this clonotype. The chain recombines TRBV7-3 with TRBJ2-1; D call uncertain. Between the trimmed V and J ends, which lost 5 bases and 5 bases, there was a span of 16 bases. Per germline, CDR1 SGHTA and CDR2 FQGTGA. This CDR3 has 15 amino acids. The CDR3 region is CASSPLSSGHNEQFF. CDR3 nucleotide sequence: TGTGCCAGCAGCCCTCTGTCGTCGGGTCACAATGAGCAGTTCTTC.

This clonotype has just a few counts. The chain uses TRBV5-1 and TRBJ2-4, with D possibly TRBD2 on 6 matching bases. Deletions cut 2 bases from V and 3 bases from J, with 24 bases between. The CDR3 has 19 amino acids. CDR1 and CDR2 (germline): SGHRS, YFSETQ. Here the CDR3 reads CASSLKLAGQVGRKNIQYF. The CDR3 DNA is TGCGCCAGCAGCTTAAAACTTGCGGGGCAGGTGGGGCGCAAAAACATTCAGTACTTC.

This clonotype was detected only a few times. V gene TRBV7-2 combines with J gene TRBJ1-5; D is unresolved. Per germline, CDR1 SGHTA and CDR2 FQGNSA. V dropped 0 bases and J dropped 6 bases, with 6 bases sitting between them. The CDR3 is 13 amino acids. The CDR3 loop is CASSLATSQPQHF. The DNA for the CDR3 is TGTGCCAGCAGCTTAGCGACGAGTCAGCCCCAGCATTTT.

The sample holds a few counts of this clonotype. The chain is built from TRBV20-1 and TRBJ1-1, with D possibly TRBD1 on 5 matching bases. CDR3 length: 15 residues. V lost 2 bases to trimming and J lost 1 base, with 14 bases between them. CDR1 DFQATT and CDR2 SNEGSKA come from the germline V gene (reference sequence). The CDR3 nucleotides are TGCAGTGCTAGACCCCCCCTAGGGGCGAACACTGAAGCTTTCTTT. Protein: CSARPPLGANTEAFF.

The chain uses TRBV4-1 and TRBJ2-1, with D unclear. Trimming removed 0 bases from V and 2 bases from J, with 11 bases in between. CDR1 MGHRA and CDR2 YSYEKL come from the germline V gene. CDR3 length: 16 amino acids. CDR3 nucleotide sequence: TGCGCCAGCAGCCAAGAACTGTCCTTCACCTACAATGAGCAGTTCTTC. Translating gives CASSQELSFTYNEQFF.